A single sample is the source of the 30 T cell receptor beta chains below, sequenced in a study of shared T cell receptors in the human thymus (dated by TCRdb to the early 2020s). Receptor libraries were prepared by the immunoSEQ multiplex PCR assay. TCRdb stores this immuneACCESS table with in-frame sequences only. Part of the clones is absent; in the studies checked, under half of the shortfall reflects unresolved V genes, and no reason is known for the rest. This sample is represented by 700,000 or so clones; approximately 83% of them were singletons. Clones ranked in the top ten supply roughly 0.01% of the sample. These sequences were also reported in another study, on human thymus T cells.

Sequenced input: thymocytes. These receptors all stem from a girl under three years old with a congenital heart defect. Donor details come from another sample of the same person, matched by shared clones.

The genes are TRBV6-1 and TRBJ2-1, with 7 bases matching TRBD2. V lost 2 bases, J lost 9 bases, and 13 bases stayed unmatched. The germline V gene encodes CDR1 MNHNS and CDR2 SASEGT. CDR3 size: 16 residues. In nucleotides, the CDR3 is TGTGCCAGCAGTGAAACGGGGGGATTGGGCTGGGCTGAGCAGTTCTTC. Translating it yields CASSETGGLGWAEQFF.

The chain joins TRBV4-1 to TRBJ1-2; 7 bases agree with TRBD1. CDR1 MGHRA and CDR2 YSYEKL come from the germline V gene. The length of the CDR3 is 16 residues. V shed 2 bases, J shed 4 bases, and the junction held 10 bases outside the gene matches. The CDR3, as DNA: TGCGCCAGCAGCCAACATAACATCGGGACAGCCTATGGCTACACCTTC. Translating gives CASSQHNIGTAYGYTF.

In this sample, this clone turned up once. The CDR3 DNA sequence: TGTGCCAGCGGCCGATCCGGGACTAGCGTCTACGAGCAGTACTTC. This encodes CASGRSGTSVYEQYF. This chain uses TRBV6-5 with TRBJ2-7; 10 nucleotides line up with TRBD2. J gave up 3 bases and V 8 bases, and 10 bases lay outside the gene matches. The CDR3 sequence is 15 residues long. CDR1 and CDR2 (germline): MNHEY, SVGAGI.

The V call is TRBV28, the J call TRBJ1-1, with TRBD1 matching over 8 bases. This CDR3 contains 15 residues. Germline V gene data show CDR1 as MDHEN and CDR2 as SYDVKM. The trim removed 5 bases at V and 0 bases at J, leaving 5 bases unmatched. CDR3 loop: CASSPGQGLNTEAFF. Written as DNA, the CDR3 is TGTGCCAGCAGTCCCGGACAGGGTTTGAACACTGAAGCTTTCTTT. Drawing the rest from reference TRBV28 and TRBJ1-1, the complete variable domain is DVKVTQSSRYLVKRTGEKVFLECVQDMDHENMFWYRQDPGLGLRLIYFSYDVKMKEKGDIPEGYSVSREKKERFSLILESASTNQTSMYLCASSPGQGLNTEAFFGQGTRLTVV.

The table lists this clone with a few counts. This sequence joins TRBV27 and TRBJ2-7; D call uncertain. The V gene's germline CDR1 is MNHEY and CDR2 SMNVEV (reference sequence). Trimming took 5 bases from V and 4 from J, leaving 15 bases between them. This CDR3 has 14 residues. The CDR3: CASSPGPFTYEQYF. In nucleotides, the CDR3 is TGTGCCAGCAGTCCGGGTCCATTTACTTACGAGCAGTACTTC.

As regards this clone: The sample has other DNA sequences that encode this CDR3 too. V gene TRBV5-6 combines with J gene TRBJ1-6; no reliable D call. Germline CDR1 SGHDT, CDR2 YYEEEE. This CDR3 region has 13 residues. Trimming left V 2 bases short and J 10 bases short, with 10 bases between. For the CDR3, the DNA is TGTGCCAGCAGCTTACCTGGGAGGTCACCCCTCCACTTT. Translation: CASSLPGRSPLHF. The whole variable domain, filled in from reference TRBV5-6 and TRBJ1-6, reads DAGVTQSPTHLIKTRGQQVTLRCSPKSGHDTVSWYQQALGQGPQFIFQYYEEEERQRGNFPDRFSGHQFPNYSSELNVNALLLGDSALYLCASSLPGRSPLHFGNGTRLTVT.

The J gene is TRBJ1-2, the V gene TRBV4-3; D might be TRBD1 (6 bases). The CDR3 spans 15 residues. Germline CDR1 LGHNA, CDR2 YSLEER. V lost 0 bases and J lost 5, with 13 bases in between. The CDR3 is CASSQDGGGAYGYTF. The CDR3 nucleotides are TGCGCCAGCAGCCAAGATGGTGGGGGCGCGTATGGCTACACCTTC.

The genes are TRBV27 and TRBJ2-5; 8 bases line up with TRBD1. Looked up from germline, CDR1 is MNHEY and CDR2 is SMNVEV (reference sequence). The V gene end was trimmed by 6 bases and the J gene end by 4 bases; junction bases not matched to a gene: 4. The CDR3 extends over 13 amino acids. CDR3 protein: CASRGQGGETQYF. The CDR3 DNA reads as TGTGCCAGCAGAGGACAGGGAGGAGAGACCCAGTACTTC.

V gene TRBV18 combines with J gene TRBJ1-2, with 8 positions matching TRBD1. Trimming took 4 bases from V and 4 from J; bases not matched to a gene: 14. Looked up from germline, CDR1 is KGHSH and CDR2 is LQKENI. CDR3 size: 17 residues. DNA of the CDR3: TGTGCCAGCTCACGCAAAAATCGGGGGACAGGCTCCTATGGCTACACCTTC. Translated, it gives CASSRKNRGTGSYGYTF.

The CDR3 nucleotides read TGTGCCAGCAGTGAACTCCGGCGGGGCGCCAGAGGGGATGAGCAGTTCTTC. It specifies CASSELRRGARGDEQFF. This chain joins TRBV6-1 and TRBJ2-1; possible D gene TRBD2, 6 bases. In germline, CDR1 is MNHNS, CDR2 SASEGT. Trimming cost V 2 bases and J 8 bases, with 22 bases left between them. This CDR3 comprises 17 residues.

This clone was detected a few times. The chain employs TRBV28 and TRBJ1-1; the D gene is possibly TRBD1 (5 bases). V was trimmed by 2 bases and J by 2 bases, leaving 6 bases between them. The length of the CDR3 is 13 residues. Germline CDR1 MDHEN, CDR2 SYDVKM. Here the CDR3 DNA reads TGTGCCAGCAGTTTAGACAGAAACACTGAAGCTTTCTTT. It encodes CASSLDRNTEAFF.

The chain has TRBV7-2 and TRBJ1-4, with D maybe TRBD1 (5 bases). V lost 5 bases and J 5 bases, leaving 12 bases between the germline ends. The CDR3 is 14 amino acids. CDR1 and CDR2 from the germline V gene are SGHTA and FQGNSA. In nucleotides, the CDR3 is TGTGCCAGCAGCCCCAGGGACTTCAATGAAAAACTGTTTTTT. Translating it yields CASSPRDFNEKLFF.

This rearrangement joins TRBV28 to TRBJ2-1, with D tentatively TRBD2 (6 bases). The CDR3 consists of 20 residues. CDR1 is MDHEN and CDR2 is SYDVKM in the germline V gene. V was clipped by 3 bases and J by 0 bases, with 24 bases between them. CDR3 loop: CASSFDGYRTNSTSYNEQFF. CDR3 nucleotide sequence: TGTGCCAGCAGTTTTGACGGCTACCGGACTAACTCGACCTCCTACAATGAGCAGTTCTTC. Together with reference TRBV28 and TRBJ2-1, the CDR3 gives the full variable domain: DVKVTQSSRYLVKRTGEKVFLECVQDMDHENMFWYRQDPGLGLRLIYFSYDVKMKEKGDIPEGYSVSREKKERFSLILESASTNQTSMYLCASSFDGYRTNSTSYNEQFFGPGTRLTVL.

The chain joins TRBV5-6 to TRBJ2-7; D is unresolved. CDR1 is SGHDT and CDR2 is YYEEEE in the germline V gene. The CDR3 has 19 amino acids. V shed 2 bases and J shed 3 bases, with 27 bases lying between them. This CDR3 reads CASSFFQVRLRPFHYEQYF. DNA of the CDR3: TGTGCCAGCAGCTTTTTTCAAGTTCGCCTGCGGCCCTTCCACTACGAGCAGTACTTC.

This chain links TRBV9 with TRBJ1-1; 10 bases match TRBD1. Trimming took 2 bases from V and 11 from J; bases not matched to a gene: 15. This CDR3 has 16 amino acids. CDR1 is SGDLS and CDR2 is YYNGEE in the germline V gene. The CDR3 spells CASSVPSPGTGVQAFF. CDR3 DNA sequence: TGTGCCAGCAGCGTTCCAAGCCCCGGGACAGGGGTTCAGGCTTTCTTT.

The rearrangement uses TRBV6-5 and TRBJ2-7, with 9 bases identical to TRBD1. This CDR3 is 14 amino acids long. CDR1 MNHEY and CDR2 SVGAGI come from the germline V gene. Trimming cost V 4 bases and J 4 bases; bases outside gene matches: 5. DNA for the CDR3: TGTGCCAGCAGTTCCGGGACAGGGCGTTACGAGCAGTACTTC. It is translated as CASSSGTGRYEQYF.

The gene calls are TRBV6-1 and TRBJ1-5; the D is unclear. The length of the CDR3 is 15 residues. CDR1 and CDR2 from the germline V gene are MNHNS and SASEGT. The chain's CDR3 is CAGGSAQLSNQPQHF. CDR3 nucleotide sequence: TGTGCAGGCGGGTCCGCGCAGCTCAGCAATCAGCCCCAGCATTTT.

V gene TRBV7-2 combines with J gene TRBJ2-1; 16 positions match TRBD2. Losses at the gene ends were 5 bases for V and 8 bases for J; bases not matched to a gene: 15. This CDR3 contains 19 residues. Germline V gene lookup returns CDR1 SGHTA and CDR2 FQGNSA. In DNA, the CDR3 is TGTGCCAGCAGCCCAACCGGGACTAGCGGGGGGGCAGGCGATGATGAGCAGTTCTTC. This codes for CASSPTGTSGGAGDDEQFF.

This clone was seen once. This chain uses TRBV7-2 with TRBJ2-1, with 9 bases lining up with TRBD1. Germline CDR1 reads SGHTA; CDR2 reads FQGNSA. CDR3 length: 15 residues. V was pared by 5 bases and J by 4 bases, with 6 bases of the junction left unmatched. CDR3 nucleotide sequence: TGTGCCAGCAGCCGAGGACAGGGGCCTTACAATGAGCAGTTCTTC. It codes for CASSRGQGPYNEQFF.

The chain joins TRBV19 to TRBJ2-7, with 7 bases matching TRBD1. Germline V gene data show CDR1 as LNHDA and CDR2 as SQIVND (reference sequence). J was trimmed by 2 bases and V by 3 bases; bases with no gene match: 7. The CDR3 runs 15 residues. DNA of the CDR3: TGTGCCAGTAGTATCCGGGACAGAAAAGCCTACGAGCAGTACTTC. Residues: CASSIRDRKAYEQYF. The complete variable domain, with remaining parts taken from reference TRBV19 and TRBJ2-7, reads DGGITQSPKYLFRKEGQNVTLSCEQNLNHDAMYWYRQDPGQGLRLIYYSQIVNDFQKGDIAEGYSVSREKKESFPLTVTSAQKNPTAFYLCASSIRDRKAYEQYFGPGTRLTVT.

This clone was seen just once. The chain has TRBV7-9 and TRBJ1-2, with a tentative D call TRBD1 (5 bases). V lost 4 bases and J lost 6, with 24 bases in between. This CDR3 region has 17 residues. The germline V gene has CDR1 SEHNR and CDR2 FQNEAQ (reference sequence). DNA of the CDR3: TGTGCCAGCAGCTCTCGGACGGGTATCGGCGGGACGGATGGCTACACCTTC. Protein sequence: CASSSRTGIGGTDGYTF.

The chain combines TRBV10-1 with TRBJ2-5; D unresolved. This CDR3 comprises 14 residues. From germline, CDR1 is WNHNN and CDR2 SYGVQD (reference sequence). V was cut by 11 bases and J by 1 base, with 17 bases left in between. The CDR3 DNA reads TGCGCCCAATCGAGGCATCTGATCCAAGAGACCCAGTACTTC. Protein sequence: CAQSRHLIQETQYF.

This chain uses TRBV4-1 with TRBJ1-1; TRBD1 matches 7 bases. This CDR3 spans 16 amino acids. Trimming at V came to 4 bases and at J to 11 bases, leaving 19 bases not matched to a gene. Germline V gene data show CDR1 as MGHRA and CDR2 as YSYEKL. CDR3 loop: CASSPQGISDRPRAFF. In DNA form, the CDR3 reads TGCGCCAGCAGCCCCCAGGGTATTTCGGACAGGCCTCGGGCTTTCTTT.

This chain links TRBV5-6 with TRBJ1-1; D remains unclear. CDR3 length: 13 residues. V was trimmed by 3 bases and J by 1 base, leaving 7 bases between them. Germline assignment: CDR1 SGHDT and CDR2 YYEEEE. The CDR3, as DNA: TGTGCCAGCAGCTCCCGCGGGAACACTGAAGCTTTCTTT. Protein product: CASSSRGNTEAFF.

The CDR3 here is CASSGAGPVKADTQYF. CDR3 DNA: TGCGCCAGCAGCGGTGCGGGGCCGGTCAAGGCAGATACGCAGTATTTT. V gene TRBV4-1 combines with J gene TRBJ2-3, with D possibly TRBD2 on 6 matching bases. In germline, CDR1 is MGHRA, CDR2 YSYEKL. The CDR3 runs 16 residues. The ends were cut back, 5 bases at V and 4 bases at J, with 19 bases in the middle.

The genes are TRBV2 and TRBJ2-3; the D gene is possibly TRBD1 (6 bases). V dropped 9 bases and J dropped 0 bases, with 10 bases sitting between them. The CDR3 has 13 residues. Germline CDR1 SNHLY, CDR2 FYNNEI. Written as DNA, the CDR3 is TGTGCCAGGAACAGGGTGAGCACAGATACGCAGTATTTT. It yields the protein CARNRVSTDTQYF.

This chain uses TRBV28 with TRBJ1-2, with D possibly TRBD1 on 6 matching bases. V dropped 3 bases and J dropped 4 bases, with 12 bases sitting between them. The CDR3 loop spans 14 amino acids. The germline gives CDR1 MDHEN, CDR2 SYDVKM. CDR3 in amino acids: CASSFRGGGYGYTF. The CDR3 region has the DNA TGTGCCAGCAGTTTTAGGGGGGGAGGCTATGGCTACACCTTC.

The V call is TRBV6-4, the J call TRBJ2-2, with TRBD2 matching 13 bases. J lost 5 bases, V lost 2 bases, and 5 bases had no gene match. The CDR3 length is 17 residues. Germline CDR1 is MRHNA and CDR2 is SNTAGT. The CDR3 loop is CASSDTSGGAWTGELFF. DNA for the CDR3: TGTGCCAGCAGTGACACTAGCGGGGGGGCCTGGACCGGGGAGCTGTTTTTT.

This chain links TRBV20-1 with TRBJ1-1; no clear D gene. Germline V lookup: CDR1 DFQATT, CDR2 SNEGSKA (reference sequence). V was shortened by 5 bases and J by 13 bases, with 11 bases between the two germline ends. This CDR3 has 9 residues. CDR3 DNA sequence: TGCAGTGCTCGGGGAGGTGGTTTCTTT. This translates into CSARGGGFF.

The rearrangement uses TRBV7-2 and TRBJ2-7, with 10 nucleotides matching TRBD1. Unmatched junction bases numbered 17, after V lost 2 bases and J lost 4 bases. The germline CDR1 and CDR2 sequences are SGHTA and FQGNSA. The CDR3 runs 19 residues. The chain's CDR3 is CASSLLTPGQGSQLYEQYF. Written as DNA, the CDR3 is TGTGCCAGCAGCTTACTAACGCCGGGACAGGGGTCCCAGTTATACGAGCAGTACTTC. The entire variable domain, with the rest obtained from reference TRBV7-2 and TRBJ2-7, is as follows: GAGVSQSPSNKVTEKGKDVELRCDPISGHTALYWYRQSLGQGLEFLIYFQGNSAPDKSGLPSDRFSAERTGGSVSTLTIQRTQQEDSAVYLCASSLLTPGQGSQLYEQYFGPGTRLTVT.